The 2 T cell receptor beta chains below come from one sample, sequenced in a study of shared clonotypes between healthy human individuals. Here immunoSEQ multiplex PCR was the method, and the copy in TCRdb shows in-frame clones only, minus some. Among 630,000 or so clones, roughly 98% were seen once, and the ten largest hold roughly 0.29%. Only CD45RO-negative cells positively selected for CCR7 counted as naive CD8 cells, so terminally differentiated effector memory CD45RA+ cells were excluded. Sequenced material: naive CD8+ T cells sorted from blood. The receptors originated from a man younger than 40 in good health.

The chain employs TRBV14 and TRBJ2-3; TRBD1 agrees at 9 bases. V lost 6 bases and J lost 6; bases outside the gene matches: 7. Germline lookup yields CDR1 SGHDN and CDR2 FVKESK. CDR3 length: 14 residues. CDR3 DNA: TGTGCCAGCAGACGGACAGGGGCCAAGGATACGCAGTATTTT. This codes for CASRRTGAKDTQYF.

The chain has TRBV25-1 and TRBJ2-5, with unresolved D. CDR1 and CDR2 (germline): MGHDK, SYGVNS. The CDR3 spans 15 residues. The V gene lost 7 bases and the J gene lost 6 bases, with 21 bases spanning the gap. The CDR3 region is CASIVGENEAQTQYF. The CDR3, as DNA: TGTGCCAGCATCGTAGGTGAAAACGAGGCACAGACCCAGTACTTC. Variable domain in full (rest from reference TRBV25-1 and TRBJ2-5): EADIYQTPRYLVIGTGKKITLECSQTMGHDKMYWYQQDPGMELHLIHYSYGVNSTEKGDLSSESTVSRIRTEHFPLTLESARPSHTSQYLCASIVGENEAQTQYFGPGTRLLVL.